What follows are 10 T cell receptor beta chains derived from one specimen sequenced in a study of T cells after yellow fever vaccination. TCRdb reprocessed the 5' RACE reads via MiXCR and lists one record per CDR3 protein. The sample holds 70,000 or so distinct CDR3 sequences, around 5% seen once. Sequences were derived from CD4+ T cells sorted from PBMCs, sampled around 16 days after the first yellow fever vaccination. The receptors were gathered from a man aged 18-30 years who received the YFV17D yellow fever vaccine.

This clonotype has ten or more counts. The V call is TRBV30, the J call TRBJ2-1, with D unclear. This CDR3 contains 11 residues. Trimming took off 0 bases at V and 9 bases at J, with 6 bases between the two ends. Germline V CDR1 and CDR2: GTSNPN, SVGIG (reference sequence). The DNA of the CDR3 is TGTGCCTGGAGTGTTAGGATTGAGCAGTTCTTC. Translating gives CAWSVRIEQFF.

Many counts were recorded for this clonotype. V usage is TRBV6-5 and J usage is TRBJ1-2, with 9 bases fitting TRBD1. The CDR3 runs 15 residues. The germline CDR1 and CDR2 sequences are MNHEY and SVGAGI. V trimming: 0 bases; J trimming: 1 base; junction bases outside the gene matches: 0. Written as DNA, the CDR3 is TGTGCCAGCAGTTACTCGACAGGGGGTAACTATGGCTACACCTTC. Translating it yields CASSYSTGGNYGYTF.

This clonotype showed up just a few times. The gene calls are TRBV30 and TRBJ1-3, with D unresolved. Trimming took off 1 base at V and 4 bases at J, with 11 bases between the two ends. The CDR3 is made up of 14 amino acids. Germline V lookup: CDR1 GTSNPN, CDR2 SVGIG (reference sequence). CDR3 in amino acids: CAWSAWSVGNTIYF. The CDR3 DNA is TGTGCCTGGAGTGCTTGGTCAGTCGGAAACACCATATATTTT.

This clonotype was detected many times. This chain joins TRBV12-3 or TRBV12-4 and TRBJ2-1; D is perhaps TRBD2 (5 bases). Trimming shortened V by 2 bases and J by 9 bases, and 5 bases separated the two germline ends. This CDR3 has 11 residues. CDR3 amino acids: CASSLSGEQFF. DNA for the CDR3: TGTGCCAGCAGTTTAAGCGGTGAGCAGTTCTTC.

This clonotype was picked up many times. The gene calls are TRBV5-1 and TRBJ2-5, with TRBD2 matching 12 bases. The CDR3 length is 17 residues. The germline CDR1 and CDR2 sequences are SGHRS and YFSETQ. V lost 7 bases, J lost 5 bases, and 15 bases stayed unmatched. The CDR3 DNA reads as TGCGCCAGCGGCTGGACTAGCGGGGCCTCGGGGGGGGAGACCCAGTACTTC. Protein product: CASGWTSGASGGETQYF.

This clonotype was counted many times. In DNA form, the CDR3 reads TGCAGTGCCCGAGGGGCAACTAATGAAAAACTGTTTTTT. It codes for CSARGATNEKLFF. The chain recombines TRBV20-1 with TRBJ1-4, with D perhaps matching TRBD1 (5 bases). Per germline, CDR1 DFQATT and CDR2 SNEGSKA (reference sequence). The CDR3 is made up of 13 amino acids. The ends were cut back, 6 bases at V and 0 bases at J, with 8 bases in the middle.

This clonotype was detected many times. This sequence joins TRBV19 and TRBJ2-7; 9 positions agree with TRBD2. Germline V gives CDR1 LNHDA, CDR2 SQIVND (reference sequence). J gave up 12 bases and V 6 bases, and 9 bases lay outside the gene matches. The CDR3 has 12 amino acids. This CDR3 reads CASRDGTSYPYF. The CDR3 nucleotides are TGTGCCAGTAGGGACGGGACTAGCTACCCGTACTTC.

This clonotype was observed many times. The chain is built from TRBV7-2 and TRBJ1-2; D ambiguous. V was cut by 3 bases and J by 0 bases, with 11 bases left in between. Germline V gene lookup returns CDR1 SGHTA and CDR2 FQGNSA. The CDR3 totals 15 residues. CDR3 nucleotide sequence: TGTGCCAGCAGCTTTAGGACCGGGACTAACTATGGCTACACCTTC. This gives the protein CASSFRTGTNYGYTF. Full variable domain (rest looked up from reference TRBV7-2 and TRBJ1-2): GAGVSQSPSNKVTEKGKDVELRCDPISGHTALYWYRQSLGQGLEFLIYFQGNSAPDKSGLPSDRFSAERTGGSVSTLTIQRTQQEDSAVYLCASSFRTGTNYGYTFGSGTRLTVV.

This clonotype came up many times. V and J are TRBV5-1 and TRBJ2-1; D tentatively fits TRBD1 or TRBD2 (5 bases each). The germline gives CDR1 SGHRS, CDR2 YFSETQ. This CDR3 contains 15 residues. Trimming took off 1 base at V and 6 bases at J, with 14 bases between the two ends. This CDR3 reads CASSLWGSKSNEQFF. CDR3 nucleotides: TGCGCCAGCAGCTTGTGGGGGTCCAAGAGCAATGAGCAGTTCTTC.

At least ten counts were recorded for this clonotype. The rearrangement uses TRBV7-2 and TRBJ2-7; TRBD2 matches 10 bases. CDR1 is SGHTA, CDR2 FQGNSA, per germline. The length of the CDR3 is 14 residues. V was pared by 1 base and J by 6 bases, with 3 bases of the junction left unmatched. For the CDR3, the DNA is TGTGCCAGCAGCTTAGGGGTAGCGGGGGGCGAGCAGTACTTC. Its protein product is CASSLGVAGGEQYF. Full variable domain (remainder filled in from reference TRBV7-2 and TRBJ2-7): GAGVSQSPSNKVTEKGKDVELRCDPISGHTALYWYRQSLGQGLEFLIYFQGNSAPDKSGLPSDRFSAERTGGSVSTLTIQRTQQEDSAVYLCASSLGVAGGEQYFGPGTRLTVT.